This T cell receptor beta chain was sequenced for a study of cytomegalovirus exposure and HLA in healthy donors. Study context: Sequencing of about 179 million T cells in an earlier analysis found 95 million to 120 million unique TCR beta sequences.

The PCR had 60 Vbeta and 13 Jbeta primers. Sequencing used immunoSEQ multiplex PCR; TCRdb keeps in-frame clones, though not all of them. The sample holds under 110,000 clones, roughly 76% seen once. Trimming took off 3 bases at V and 6 bases at J, with 12 bases between the two ends. The CDR3 extends over 12 amino acids. Germline CDR1 and CDR2: SQVTM and ANQGSEA. A remark on this clone: Its antigen is undetermined.

Study results and caveats: Per published accounts, TCR beta sequences correctly predicted the HLA-A and HLA-B alleles of most subjects.

Sequencing used PBMCs. J is TRBJ2-7 and V is TRBV29-1, with D unclear. This clonotype was obtained from a middle-aged man in good health and CMV-seronegative. CDR3 sequence reads: CSVDQSGGEQYF. The CDR3 coding sequence is TGCAGCGTTGATCAGTCTGGTGGCGAGCAGTACTTC.